The rows below give T cell receptor beta chains drawn from one sample of a study of T cell repertoires in cytomegalovirus infection. TCRdb used MiXCR to reprocess the reads, holding one entry per CDR3 protein. The sample contains fewer than 200,000 distinct CDR3 sequences, roughly a fifth of which appear only once. Sequencing was done on a sample of PBMCs. These receptors originate from a human donor in good health (CMV status not recorded). Some clones in this sample may be carry-over from other donors' samples. Both conserved end residues are part of each CDR3. A D gene is named only where the DNA matches it firmly. Not all rows give a size; the values are once, few, many and, for expanded clones, a class.

v_gene	abundance	j_gene	d_gene	CDR3nt	CDR3aa
TRBV7-2	many	TRBJ1-5	-	TGTGCCAGCAGCTTAGTGGGGTTTCAGCCCCAGCATTTT	CASSLVGFQPQHF
TRBV7-8	many	TRBJ2-5	-	TGTGCCAGCAGCTTAGACCCGGGATTGAGGGAGACCCAGTACTTC	CASSLDPGLRETQYF
TRBV5-1	-	TRBJ2-2	TRBD1	TGCGCCAGCAGCCCAGGGACAGGGGGCTTCTCCGGGGAGCTGTTTTTT	CASSPGTGGFSGELFF
TRBV7-9	few	TRBJ2-1	TRBD1	TGTGCCAGCAGCCTACTGGGACAGGGAGGCTACAATGAGCAGTTCTTC	CASSLLGQGGYNEQFF
TRBV27	-	TRBJ1-4	-	TGTGCCAGCAGTCCGCAGGGGAGGACTAATGAAAAACTGTTTTTT	CASSPQGRTNEKLFF
TRBV19	-	TRBJ1-2	TRBD1	TGTGCCACCGGACAGGGGTCGCCCTATGGCTACACCTTC	CATGQGSPYGYTF
TRBV6-5	few	TRBJ2-5	TRBD2	TGTGCCAGCAGCGAGGGACTAGCGGGGCCCGGGACCCAGTACTTC	CASSEGLAGPGTQYF
TRBV2	-	TRBJ2-7	-	TGTGCCAGCAGTGAAGCTCCGGGGTCATCCTACGAGCAGTACTTC	CASSEAPGSSYEQYF
TRBV12-3/TRBV12-4	many	TRBJ2-2	-	TGTGCCAGCAGGTTCGCAAGGGAGCTGTTTTTT	CASRFARELFF
TRBV12-3/TRBV12-4	many	TRBJ2-7	TRBD2	TGTGCCAGCAGTTTAGCAAGGGTAGCGGGCTCCTACGAGCAGTACTTC	CASSLARVAGSYEQYF
TRBV6-5	-	TRBJ2-3	TRBD1	TGTGCCAGCAGTTACTCTGGACGGGGACAGACCACAGATACGCAGTATTTT	CASSYSGRGQTTDTQYF
TRBV19	once	TRBJ1-5	-	TGTGCCAGTAGTATAGTAGAGGGCAATCAGCCCCAGCATTTT	CASSIVEGNQPQHF
TRBV5-1	few	TRBJ1-2	-	TGCGCCAGCACCTCGGACAGCGCGGCTAACTATGGCTACACCTTC	CASTSDSAANYGYTF
TRBV20-1	-	TRBJ1-2	-	TGCAGTGCTAGCCCCACATCGGGAAGTTATGGCTACACCTTC	CSASPTSGSYGYTF
TRBV7-2	many	TRBJ2-5	TRBD1	TGTGCCAGCAGCTTACGGACAGGGATAGGAGAGACCCAGTACTTC	CASSLRTGIGETQYF
TRBV7-2	many	TRBJ2-2	-	TGTGCCAGCAGCTTAGTCTGGACCGGGGAGCTGTTTTTT	CASSLVWTGELFF
TRBV7-9	many	TRBJ1-2	-	TGTGCCAGCAGCTCTACCAGTCAGGTTTATGGCTACACCTTC	CASSSTSQVYGYTF
TRBV28	-	TRBJ2-7	-	TGTGCCAGCGCGTCCCCCCGCGAGCAGTACTTC	CASASPREQYF
TRBV29-1	-	TRBJ2-6	-	TGCAGCGTGGCCTCAGGGGCTGGGGCCAACGTCCTGACTTTC	CSVASGAGANVLTF
TRBV19	-	TRBJ1-1	-	TGTGCCAGTAGTCGCTGGAACACTGAAGCTTTCTTT	CASSRWNTEAFF
TRBV7-2	many	TRBJ2-7	TRBD2	TGTGCCAGCAGCTTGGATAGCGGGAGGGCTTCCTACGAGCAGTACTTC	CASSLDSGRASYEQYF
TRBV15	-	TRBJ1-5	TRBD1	TGTGCCACCAGCAGGCCCGACAGGGGCCAGCCCCAGCATTTT	CATSRPDRGQPQHF
TRBV7-2	many	TRBJ2-3	-	TGCGCCACCAAACGCGGAGGGGGCACAGATACGCAGTATTTT	CATKRGGGTDTQYF
TRBV6-2/TRBV6-3	-	TRBJ2-3	TRBD2	TGTGCCAGCACTTCCCCAGCGGGAGACACAGATACGCAGTATTTT	CASTSPAGDTDTQYF
TRBV6-1	once	TRBJ1-1	-	TGTGCCAGCAGCTGGAGGCAGGAGAACACTGAAGCTTTCTTT	CASSWRQENTEAFF
TRBV7-3	-	TRBJ2-4	-	TGTGCCAGCAGCCCGAAGGGTGACATTCAGTACTTC	CASSPKGDIQYF
TRBV7-2	many	TRBJ1-6	-	TGTGCCAGCAGCTTATCCGTGACTAACTCTTCACCCCTCCACTTT	CASSLSVTNSSPLHF
TRBV7-3	many	TRBJ2-3	TRBD2	TGTGCCAGCAGCAAGACTAGCGGGAGGGCAACGTCCGTGGATACGCAGTATTTT	CASSKTSGRATSVDTQYF
TRBV20-1	many	TRBJ2-1	-	TGCAGTGCTAGAGTAGCCAGCGGGCCCTCCTACAATGAGCAGTTCTTC	CSARVASGPSYNEQFF
TRBV10-3	few	TRBJ2-7	TRBD2	TGTGCCATCAGCGTAGCGGGCTACGAGCAGTACTTC	CAISVAGYEQYF
TRBV13	few	TRBJ2-2	-	TGTGCCAGCAGCATTCACACCGGGGAGCTGTTTTTT	CASSIHTGELFF
TRBV5-5	-	TRBJ1-1	-	TGTGCCAGCAGCTTGGAAGGGGCCCTCGAAGCTTTCTTT	CASSLEGALEAFF
TRBV27	many	TRBJ2-1	TRBD2	TGTGCCAGCAGCCTAGCGGCCTACAATGAGCAGTTCTTC	CASSLAAYNEQFF
TRBV5-1	few	TRBJ1-1	-	TGCGCCAGCAGTAACGACGGGCATAACACTGAAGCTTTCTTT	CASSNDGHNTEAFF
TRBV28	-	TRBJ1-2	TRBD1	TGTGCCAGCAGTCCCGGGACAGCGAGGGGTGGCTACACCTTC	CASSPGTARGGYTF